Below, 21 T cell receptor beta chains from the same sample are listed, as sequenced in a study of cytomegalovirus exposure and HLA in healthy donors. The primer mix had 60 Vbeta and 13 Jbeta primers. Here immunoSEQ multiplex PCR was the method, and the copy in TCRdb shows in-frame clones only, minus some. The listing records 150,000 to 200,000 clones. The sequenced material came from PBMCs. The receptors shown here come from a woman aged 55-75 years in good health and CMV-seronegative.

J is TRBJ2-7 and V is TRBV7-2, with 10 bases identical to TRBD1. Germline CDR1 is SGHTA and CDR2 is FQGNSA. The CDR3 runs 16 residues. J was trimmed by 6 bases and V by 5 bases; bases with no gene match: 13. CDR3 amino acids: CASSKTPGQGIVEQYF. The CDR3 DNA is TGTGCCAGCAGCAAAACTCCGGGACAGGGGATTGTCGAGCAGTACTTC.

CDR3 DNA: TGTGCCATCCGAGGAGCTCAGGGCTCCGTGGAGACCCAGTACTTC. Protein product: CAIRGAQGSVETQYF. This chain joins TRBV10-3 and TRBJ2-5; possibly TRBD1 for D (5 bases). V dropped 8 bases and J dropped 5 bases, with 21 bases sitting between them. The CDR3 has 15 residues. CDR1 ENHRY and CDR2 SYGVKD come from the germline V gene.

The gene calls are TRBV30 and TRBJ1-5; TRBD1 matches at 7 bases. This CDR3 is 15 amino acids long. Losses at the gene ends were 2 bases for V and 2 bases for J; bases not matched to a gene: 6. The germline V gene has CDR1 GTSNPN and CDR2 SVGIG (reference sequence). The CDR3 is CAWSPVGQGNQPQHF. DNA for the CDR3: TGTGCCTGGAGTCCGGTAGGACAGGGCAATCAGCCCCAGCATTTT.

The gene calls are TRBV10-3 and TRBJ2-2; 9 bases are a match to TRBD1. The CDR3 extends over 14 amino acids. Germline CDR1 and CDR2: ENHRY and SYGVKD. V lost 7 bases, J lost 5 bases, and 5 bases stayed unmatched. CDR3 residues: CAITGTGSTGELFF. DNA of the CDR3: TGTGCCATCACGGGGACAGGGTCAACCGGGGAGCTGTTTTTT.

V usage is TRBV15 and J usage is TRBJ2-5; 11 bases line up with TRBD2. The CDR3 loop spans 18 amino acids. V dropped 5 bases and J dropped 5; count of bases not matched to a gene: 16. Germline lookup yields CDR1 LNHNV and CDR2 YYDKDF (reference sequence). In nucleotides, the CDR3 is TGTGCCACCAGCTCCTCCGGGTGGCTAGCGGGGGGTAGGGAGACCCAGTACTTC. It encodes CATSSSGWLAGGRETQYF.

This chain links TRBV5-1 with TRBJ1-2; 9 positions agree with TRBD1. The V and J ends lost 0 bases and 8 bases, in that order; junction bases with no gene match: 2. The CDR3 is made up of 13 amino acids. Per germline, CDR1 SGHRS and CDR2 YFSETQ. CDR3: CASSLGQGEGYTF. CDR3 DNA: TGCGCCAGCAGCTTGGGACAGGGGGAGGGCTACACCTTC.

This sequence joins TRBV11-3 and TRBJ2-1; tentatively, D is TRBD1 (7 bases). The CDR3 spans 12 residues. Trimming took 4 bases from V and 8 from J, leaving 9 bases between them. The germline CDR1 and CDR2 sequences are SGHNT and YENEEA. The DNA for the CDR3 is TGTGCCAGCAGCTCCAGGGGGGATGAGCAGTTCTTC. This translates into CASSSRGDEQFF.

Remarks on this clone: A junction boundary mismatches the germline segment, possibly from a read error. The chain uses TRBV9 and TRBJ1-3; the D is unclear. This CDR3 has 15 residues. CDR1 SGDLS and CDR2 YYNGEE come from the germline V gene. CDR3 bases: TGTGCCAGCGGCGTAGATGCAGGTACTGGAAACACCATATATTTT. Translating it yields CASGVDAGTGNTIYF. The full variable domain, with the rest looked up from reference TRBV9 and TRBJ1-3, is DSGVTQTPKHLITATGQRVTLRCSPRSGDLSVYWYQQSLDQGLQFLIQYYNGEERAKGNILERFSAQQFPDLHSELNLSSLELGDSALYFCASGVDAGTGNTIYFGEGSWLTVV.

The chain employs TRBV5-1 and TRBJ1-4; D may be TRBD1 (6 bases). V was trimmed by 5 bases and J by 5 bases, leaving 10 bases between them. Germline-derived CDR1 and CDR2 are SGHRS and YFSETQ. CDR3 size: 13 residues. The CDR3 DNA is TGCGCCAGCAGGGGCCAGGGGAATGAAAAACTGTTTTTT. Translated: CASRGQGNEKLFF.

The chain combines TRBV19 with TRBJ1-2; possibly TRBD1 for D (6 bases). Per the germline V gene, CDR1 is LNHDA and CDR2 is SQIVND (reference sequence). The CDR3 extends over 13 amino acids. Trimming cost V 1 base and J 7 bases, with 10 bases left between them. CDR3 bases: TGTGCCAGTAGTATAGCACAGGGAGCTGGCTACACCTTC. It encodes CASSIAQGAGYTF.

This chain joins TRBV19 and TRBJ1-4; 8 bases fit TRBD1. The CDR3 has 14 amino acids. V lost 8 bases and J lost 6; bases outside the gene matches: 8. Per germline, CDR1 LNHDA and CDR2 SQIVND (reference sequence). CDR3 region: CASAQTGVDEKLFF. The CDR3, as DNA: TGTGCCAGTGCGCAGACAGGGGTGGATGAAAAACTGTTTTTT.

The chain uses TRBV6-5 and TRBJ1-5; TRBD1 agrees at 7 bases. The CDR3 is made up of 16 amino acids. V trimming: 2 bases; J trimming: 7 bases; junction bases outside the gene matches: 11. Germline V gene data show CDR1 as MNHEY and CDR2 as SVGAGI. CDR3 in DNA: TGTGCCAGCAGTTACCGCGGAGGGGGCGCGGGACAGCCCCAGCATTTT. This translates into CASSYRGGGAGQPQHF.

The chain employs TRBV7-9 and TRBJ1-2, with a tentative D call TRBD1 (5 bases). Germline V lookup: CDR1 SEHNR, CDR2 FQNEAQ (reference sequence). This CDR3 contains 14 residues. Trimming stripped 0 bases from V and 4 bases from J, with 9 bases between. CDR3 sequence (DNA): TGTGCCAGCAGCTTAGCGGGGCTGGGCTATGGCTACACCTTC. Its protein product is CASSLAGLGYGYTF.

The rearrangement joins TRBV27 to TRBJ1-1, with D unresolved. The CDR3 covers 18 residues. Germline V gene data show CDR1 as MNHEY and CDR2 as SMNVEV (reference sequence). The V gene lost 2 bases and the J gene lost 4 bases, with 23 bases spanning the gap. The DNA for the CDR3 is TGTGCCAGCAGTTTAAACCCCTCTGAGTGGCGGGATTCCACTGAAGCTTTCTTT. Translated, it gives CASSLNPSEWRDSTEAFF.

This sequence joins TRBV18 and TRBJ2-7, with D tentatively TRBD2 (7 bases). V dropped 2 bases and J dropped 0 bases, with 14 bases sitting between them. The CDR3 has 16 amino acids. Germline V lookup: CDR1 KGHSH, CDR2 LQKENI. The CDR3 DNA is TGTGCCAGCTCACCAGCGGGGGCCTTCCTCTCCTACGAGCAGTACTTC. Translated: CASSPAGAFLSYEQYF.

The V and J genes are TRBV4-1 and TRBJ2-1; D may be TRBD1 (5 bases). Germline CDR1 is MGHRA and CDR2 is YSYEKL. This CDR3 spans 16 amino acids. The V and J ends lost 1 base and 5 bases respectively, with 15 bases between them. CDR3 bases: TGCGCCAGCAGCCAAGGTCTTTCTCAGGGTAACAATGAGCAGTTCTTC. It translates to CASSQGLSQGNNEQFF.

This chain links TRBV19 with TRBJ1-6, with D possibly being TRBD1 (6 bases). Trimming removed 2 bases at V and 6 bases at J, with 11 bases between. In germline, CDR1 is LNHDA, CDR2 SQIVND (reference sequence). This CDR3 has 15 amino acids. The CDR3 nucleotides read TGTGCCAGTAGTATAAGCGGGACACTTAATTCACCCCTCCACTTT. Translated, it gives CASSISGTLNSPLHF.

CDR3 region: CASREYLAGATGELFF. CDR3 in DNA: TGTGCCAGCAGAGAGTACCTAGCGGGAGCCACCGGGGAGCTGTTTTTT. V is TRBV2 and J is TRBJ2-2; 10 bases map to TRBD2. The CDR3 spans 16 residues. J was trimmed by 4 bases and V by 6 bases; bases with no gene match: 8. CDR1 SNHLY and CDR2 FYNNEI come from the germline V gene.

This rearrangement joins TRBV7-6 to TRBJ2-2; tentatively, D is TRBD1 (6 bases). Germline assignment: CDR1 SGHVS and CDR2 FNYEAQ. With 5 bases removed from V and 5 bases from J, the gap between germline ends came to 21 bases. The CDR3 covers 17 residues. The CDR3 DNA follows: TGTGCCAGCAGCCCTACCTGGCAGGCACAGGGAACCGGGGAGCTGTTTTTT. Its translation is CASSPTWQAQGTGELFF.

This chain uses TRBV5-1 with TRBJ2-1; 12 bases match TRBD1. This CDR3 spans 18 amino acids. Unmatched junction bases numbered 10, after V lost 4 bases and J lost 2 bases. Germline CDR1 SGHRS, CDR2 YFSETQ. CDR3 sequence: CASSDPHRDRGPYNEQFF. CDR3 coding DNA: TGCGCCAGCAGCGATCCCCACCGGGACAGGGGGCCCTACAATGAGCAGTTCTTC.

The CDR3, as DNA: TGTGCCAGCAGCGTACAGGAAGTAGGGTACGAGCAGTACTTC. It is translated as CASSVQEVGYEQYF. V is TRBV7-9 and J is TRBJ2-7; tentative D call: TRBD1 (5 bases). Germline CDR1 SEHNR, CDR2 FQNEAQ (reference sequence). The CDR3 sequence is 14 residues long. V was clipped by 5 bases and J by 4 bases, with 15 bases between them.